What follows are 29 T cell receptor beta chains derived from one specimen sequenced in a study of radiation and T cells in renal cell carcinoma. Time point in this sample: baseline pretreatment blood. As for treatment: 15 Gy SBRT to primary tumor, nephrectomy 4 weeks later. Clones were sequenced by immunoSEQ multiplex PCR, and TCRdb holds only the in-frame ones, with some missing. Among some 100,000 clones listed, 82% were seen once. The sample was blood, taken from a patient whose treatment included radiotherapy and nephrectomy. The receptors originated from a man in his sixties with renal cell carcinoma.

The chain joins TRBV4-3 to TRBJ2-3; TRBD2 matches at 11 bases. CDR3 length: 18 residues. Germline CDR1 and CDR2: LGHNA and YSLEER. V was clipped by 3 bases and J by 2 bases; unmatched bases: 10. The DNA for the CDR3 is TGCGCCAGCAGCCATCTTTACCGGGGACTAGCGGACACAGATACGCAGTATTTT. It yields the protein CASSHLYRGLADTDTQYF.

The genes are TRBV11-3 and TRBJ1-1, with a possible D match to TRBD1 (6 bases). CDR3 length: 13 amino acids. V lost 3 bases and J lost 5, with 10 bases in between. Germline CDR1 reads SGHNT; CDR2 reads YENEEA. CDR3 amino acids: CASSFKGGTEAFF. CDR3 in DNA: TGTGCCAGCAGCTTTAAGGGGGGAACTGAAGCTTTCTTT.

V is TRBV7-8 and J is TRBJ2-7; 8 bases line up with TRBD1. Looked up from germline, CDR1 is SGHVS and CDR2 is FQNEAQ. V lost 3 bases to trimming and J lost 4 bases; unmatched junction nucleotides: 11. This CDR3 comprises 16 residues. Here the CDR3 reads CASSLEAGTGYYEQYF. Here the CDR3 DNA reads TGTGCCAGCAGCTTGGAGGCCGGGACAGGCTATTACGAGCAGTACTTC.

The rearrangement links TRBV7-8 to TRBJ1-2, with TRBD1 matching 7 bases. CDR1 SGHVS and CDR2 FQNEAQ come from the germline V gene. The CDR3 contains 14 residues. Germline trimming cut 6 bases from V and 8 bases from J; bases unmatched to any gene: 12. The CDR3 DNA reads as TGTGCCAGCAGTTTTGAGGGGGCGTTGCAGGGCTACACCTTC. It codes for CASSFEGALQGYTF.

The chain couples TRBV4-1 to TRBJ2-4, with a weak D call TRBD2 (6 bases). The length of the CDR3 is 21 residues. Germline V gene lookup returns CDR1 MGHRA and CDR2 YSYEKL. The V and J ends lost 0 bases and 0 bases respectively, with 24 bases between them. This CDR3 reads CASSQDRAGTPSALAKNIQYF. Here the CDR3 DNA reads TGCGCCAGCAGCCAAGATCGTGCCGGGACCCCTAGCGCACTAGCCAAAAACATTCAGTACTTC.

The chain links TRBV5-1 to TRBJ2-5; D could derive from TRBD1 or TRBD2 (5 bases each). The CDR3 sequence is 15 residues long. CDR1 and CDR2 (germline): SGHRS, YFSETQ. Trimming left V 0 bases short and J 3 bases short, with 12 bases between. CDR3 in amino acids: CASSLVTREKETQYF. The CDR3 DNA is TGCGCCAGCAGCTTGGTAACCAGGGAGAAAGAGACCCAGTACTTC.

V and J are TRBV6-5 and TRBJ1-1, with 8 bases aligning to TRBD1. In germline, CDR1 is MNHEY, CDR2 SVGAGI. The junction had 5 bases not matched to a gene; V was cut back by 5 bases and J by 0 bases. The CDR3 has 15 residues. The chain's CDR3 is CASSIPTGVNTEAFF. For the CDR3, the DNA is TGTGCCAGCAGTATTCCGACAGGGGTGAACACTGAAGCTTTCTTT.

The chain combines TRBV15 with TRBJ1-1, with D maybe TRBD1 (5 bases). This CDR3 region has 16 residues. V lost 1 base, J lost 4 bases, and 16 bases lay in between. Germline-derived CDR1 and CDR2 are LNHNV and YYDKDF (reference sequence). CDR3 region: CATSRGTGAETTEAFF. DNA for the CDR3: TGTGCCACCAGCAGAGGTACAGGAGCTGAAACCACTGAAGCTTTCTTT.

This clone was observed a few times. The J gene is TRBJ1-5, the V gene TRBV28; 12 bases agree with TRBD1. The CDR3 has 20 residues. Germline CDR1 reads MDHEN; CDR2 reads SYDVKM. The junction had 13 bases not matched to a gene; V was cut back by 3 bases and J by 1 base. CDR3 nucleotide sequence: TGTGCCAGCAGTTTCCCGGGACAGGGGGCTTTGGGGATAAGCAATCAGCCCCAGCATTTT. Translation: CASSFPGQGALGISNQPQHF.

This sequence joins TRBV7-2 and TRBJ2-1, with 14 positions matching TRBD2. The V and J ends lost 6 bases and 10 bases, in that order; junction bases with no gene match: 14. Looked up from germline, CDR1 is SGHTA and CDR2 is FQGNSA. The CDR3 is 17 amino acids. CDR3 protein: CASSYAPPGLAGVEQFF. The CDR3 bases are TGTGCCAGCAGTTATGCTCCCCCGGGACTAGCGGGAGTCGAGCAGTTCTTC.

This chain connects TRBV28 to TRBJ2-6, with 9 bases matching TRBD2. The V gene's germline CDR1 is MDHEN and CDR2 SYDVKM. The CDR3 sequence is 17 residues long. The trim removed 3 bases at V and 4 bases at J, leaving 7 bases unmatched. The DNA of the CDR3 is TGTGCCAGCAGTTTTGTAGCGGGAGTCCCCGGGGCCAACGTCCTGACTTTC. This encodes CASSFVAGVPGANVLTF. The full variable domain, in which reference TRBV28 and TRBJ2-6 provide the parts outside the CDR3, is DVKVTQSSRYLVKRTGEKVFLECVQDMDHENMFWYRQDPGLGLRLIYFSYDVKMKEKGDIPEGYSVSREKKERFSLILESASTNQTSMYLCASSFVAGVPGANVLTFGAGSRLTVL.

The chain has TRBV5-1 and TRBJ1-2; 10 positions match TRBD1. V gave up 2 bases and J gave up 3 bases; unmatched junction bases: 4. In germline, CDR1 is SGHRS, CDR2 YFSETQ. The CDR3 contains 15 residues. CDR3 DNA sequence: TGCGCCAGCAGCTTCTCCGGGACAGGGGACTATGGCTACACCTTC. Its protein is CASSFSGTGDYGYTF.

The chain couples TRBV25-1 to TRBJ1-1; no clear D. Germline CDR1 and CDR2: MGHDK and SYGVNS. V was trimmed by 2 bases and J by 3 bases, leaving 22 bases between them. This CDR3 is built from 18 residues. CDR3 sequence: CASSEKMGSRARDTEAFF. DNA of the CDR3: TGTGCCAGCAGTGAAAAAATGGGTTCACGGGCTAGGGACACTGAAGCTTTCTTT.

The rearrangement joins TRBV7-9 to TRBJ2-5; D may be TRBD2 (5 bases). Trimming took off 1 base at V and 14 bases at J, with 14 bases between the two ends. The CDR3 is 12 amino acids. CDR1 is SEHNR, CDR2 FQNEAQ, per germline (reference sequence). The CDR3 loop is CASSLGGAVVYF. DNA of the CDR3: TGTGCCAGCAGCTTAGGCGGAGCGGTTGTATACTTC.

This sequence joins TRBV7-2 and TRBJ2-2, with D possibly matching TRBD2 (5 bases). The CDR3 length is 15 residues. In germline, CDR1 is SGHTA, CDR2 FQGNSA. Trimming took 5 bases from V and 0 from J, leaving 10 bases between them. The CDR3 region has the DNA TGTGCCAGCAGCCCGCAGCGGACGAACACCGGGGAGCTGTTTTTT. It encodes CASSPQRTNTGELFF.

This clone was picked up one time. The V and J genes are TRBV7-8 and TRBJ1-3; D remains unclear. Germline-derived CDR1 and CDR2 are SGHVS and FQNEAQ. The CDR3 has 16 residues. V was trimmed by 0 bases and J by 3 bases, leaving 12 bases between them. The CDR3 spells CASSLASRTYGNTIYF. CDR3 bases: TGTGCCAGCAGCTTAGCATCCAGGACCTATGGAAACACCATATATTTT.

The chain uses TRBV5-1 and TRBJ2-4; possibly TRBD1 for D (6 bases). The V end was cut by 0 bases, the J end by 8 bases, with 12 bases between. Germline CDR1 is SGHRS and CDR2 is YFSETQ. The CDR3 contains 14 residues. The CDR3 sequence: CASSLAPGADIQYF. The CDR3 DNA follows: TGCGCCAGCAGCTTGGCGCCAGGGGCGGACATTCAGTACTTC.

This sequence joins TRBV2 and TRBJ1-2, with no clear D. V was clipped by 8 bases and J by 7 bases, with 11 bases between them. Germline CDR1 reads SNHLY; CDR2 reads FYNNEI. The CDR3 has 11 amino acids. CDR3 nucleotide sequence: TGTGCCAGCTATGGAGGATCTGGCTACACCTTC. Protein product: CASYGGSGYTF.

This chain links TRBV15 with TRBJ2-1, with D unclear. The CDR3 runs to 16 residues. V was shortened by 0 bases and J by 3 bases, with 12 bases between the two germline ends. CDR1 LNHNV and CDR2 YYDKDF come from the germline V gene (reference sequence). The CDR3 DNA follows: TGTGCCACCAGCAGAGATCTTATTAACCGCTACAATGAGCAGTTCTTC. This gives the protein CATSRDLINRYNEQFF. The variable domain in full, completed from reference TRBV15 and TRBJ2-1, reads DAMVIQNPRYQVTQFGKPVTLSCSQTLNHNVMYWYQQKSSQAPKLLFHYYDKDFNNEADTPDNFQSRRPNTSFCFLDIRSPGLGDTAMYLCATSRDLINRYNEQFFGPGTRLTVL.

This chain's CDR3 is CASSPEGGISDTQYF. In nucleotides, the CDR3 is TGTGCCAGCAGCCCAGAAGGCGGGATATCAGATACGCAGTATTTT. This chain joins TRBV7-2 and TRBJ2-3; D is possibly TRBD2 (6 bases). The V gene's germline CDR1 is SGHTA and CDR2 FQGNSA. Trimming removed 5 bases at V and 4 bases at J, with 16 bases between. The CDR3 extends over 15 amino acids.

This clone has more than one count but fewer than ten. This chain uses TRBV30 with TRBJ1-5; D perhaps matches TRBD1 (5 bases). The CDR3 spans 15 residues. Looked up from germline, CDR1 is GTSNPN and CDR2 is SVGIG (reference sequence). V gave up 3 bases and J gave up 4 bases, with 16 bases separating them. In DNA, the CDR3 is TGTGCCTGGAGCCTGGACACCCTTTTGAATCAGCCCCAGCATTTT. It specifies CAWSLDTLLNQPQHF.

V is TRBV6-5 and J is TRBJ2-2, with a weak D call TRBD2 (6 bases). Trimming removed 4 bases from V and 5 bases from J, with 17 bases in between. Germline lookup yields CDR1 MNHEY and CDR2 SVGAGI. This CDR3 has 16 amino acids. The CDR3 bases are TGTGCCAGCAGTTTCAACCCGGGACTCGGAACCGGGGAGCTGTTTTTT. Protein product: CASSFNPGLGTGELFF.

The chain joins TRBV5-1 to TRBJ1-4; D gene uncertain. Trimming removed 4 bases at V and 8 bases at J, with 15 bases between. The CDR3 covers 14 residues. Germline lookup yields CDR1 SGHRS and CDR2 YFSETQ. This CDR3 is CASSESPETEKLFF. CDR3 DNA sequence: TGCGCCAGCAGCGAGAGTCCGGAAACGGAAAAACTGTTTTTT.

The chain uses TRBV5-1 and TRBJ2-2, with 7 bases aligning to TRBD1. V shed 9 bases, J shed 1 base, and the junction held 3 bases outside the gene matches. Germline CDR1 is SGHRS and CDR2 is YFSETQ. There are 13 residues in the CDR3. CDR3 residues: CATQGLNTGELFF. CDR3 DNA: TGCGCCACACAGGGGCTGAACACCGGGGAGCTGTTTTTT.

This rearrangement joins TRBV11-3 to TRBJ2-3, with TRBD1 matching over 7 bases. The CDR3 is 17 residues long. The V gene's germline CDR1 is SGHNT and CDR2 YENEEA. With 5 bases clipped from V and 5 bases from J, the junction kept 16 bases outside the gene matches. The CDR3 loop is CASSQSHGQVAGDTQYF. Written as DNA, the CDR3 is TGTGCCAGCAGCCAAAGTCACGGACAGGTCGCAGGAGATACGCAGTATTTT.

The chain couples TRBV4-1 to TRBJ2-7; a weak D match, TRBD2 (6 bases). V shed 4 bases and J shed 3 bases, with 16 bases lying between them. Germline V gene data show CDR1 as MGHRA and CDR2 as YSYEKL. This CDR3 comprises 15 residues. The DNA of the CDR3 is TGCGCCAGCAGCCTTTCCCCGGGGGTTAGCTACGAGCAGTACTTC. It encodes CASSLSPGVSYEQYF.

The gene calls are TRBV10-3 and TRBJ2-5, with 8 bases lining up with TRBD1. V shed 6 bases, J shed 5 bases, and the junction held 5 bases outside the gene matches. This CDR3 spans 13 amino acids. Germline V gene data show CDR1 as ENHRY and CDR2 as SYGVKD. The CDR3 DNA reads as TGTGCCATCAGACAGGGGGTAGGGGAGACCCAGTACTTC. Its translation is CAIRQGVGETQYF.

The V call is TRBV7-2, the J call TRBJ2-7; TRBD2 agrees at 7 bases. The V gene end was trimmed by 0 bases and the J gene end by 3 bases; junction bases not matched to a gene: 2. This CDR3 comprises 14 residues. Germline-derived CDR1 and CDR2 are SGHTA and FQGNSA. In DNA, the CDR3 is TGTGCCAGCAGCTTAGCGCTAGCGGACTACGAGCAGTACTTC. Its translation is CASSLALADYEQYF. Supplemented by reference TRBV7-2 and TRBJ2-7, the full variable domain reads GAGVSQSPSNKVTEKGKDVELRCDPISGHTALYWYRQSLGQGLEFLIYFQGNSAPDKSGLPSDRFSAERTGGSVSTLTIQRTQQEDSAVYLCASSLALADYEQYFGPGTRLTVT.

The gene calls are TRBV27 and TRBJ1-3; D is ambiguous. The CDR3 sequence is 14 residues long. V was cut by 5 bases and J by 4 bases, with 12 bases left in between. From germline, CDR1 is MNHEY and CDR2 SMNVEV (reference sequence). The CDR3, as DNA: TGTGCCAGCAGTAGGAGCGAGGGAGGAAACACCATATATTTT. Translated: CASSRSEGGNTIYF.